The clone carrying this T cell receptor (beta chain) has ten or more counts. The antigen remains undetermined. Individual cDNA molecules received unique molecular identifiers during library preparation. Via MiXCR, TCRdb re-called the 5' RACE reads, giving one row per CDR3 protein. The sample has nearly 45,000 distinct CDR3 sequences, 11% seen once. Looked up from germline, CDR1 is SGHRS and CDR2 is YFSETQ. The CDR3 runs to 13 residues. Trimming shortened V by 0 bases and J by 3 bases, and 7 bases separated the two germline ends. This sample stems from a study of early T cells in non-severe SARS-CoV-2 infection. Study-wide background: Unsorted whole blood bulk RNA was sequenced, with unpaired chains. The study's findings and limits: The VDJdb matching leaned toward anti-spike CD8 responses and overlooked private and CD4 specificities.

This clonotype was obtained from an adult who was a healthcare worker with PCR-confirmed SARS-CoV-2 infection or an uninfected control (not recorded which). The sample taken for sequencing was whole blood. The chain is built from TRBV5-1 and TRBJ2-7, with D possibly being TRBD2 (5 bases). CDR3 sequence reads: CASSLGGIYEQYF. The CDR3 bases are TGCGCCAGCAGCTTGGGAGGGATCTACGAGCAGTACTTC. The full variable domain, rest sourced from reference TRBV5-1 and TRBJ2-7, is KAGVTQTPRYLIKTRGQQVTLSCSPISGHRSVSWYQQTPGQGLQFLFEYFSETQRNKGNFPGRFSGRQFSNSRSEMNVSTLELGDSALYLCASSLGGIYEQYFGPGTRLTVT.